This passage covers 32 T cell receptor beta chains from one sample sequenced in a study of blood T cell repertoires in COVID-19 (dated by TCRdb to 2018 to 2021). The protocol used for the library was the immunoSEQ multiplex PCR assay. TCRdb took over this immuneACCESS table, retaining in-frame rearrangements with V and J assigned. Such tables are incomplete; in checked studies, under half of the missing clones stem from an unresolved V gene, and the remainder is unexplained. The sample records approximately 150,000 clones, about 86% of which are singletons. The ten largest clones take up about 8% of the sample. Sequenced sample: peripheral blood. These receptors were obtained from an older woman with acute or convalescent COVID-19.

This clone appeared a few times. The chain carries TRBV5-1 and TRBJ1-5; 8 nucleotides match TRBD1. The CDR3 has 18 amino acids. J was trimmed by 0 bases and V by 0 bases; bases with no gene match: 8. Germline values: CDR1 SGHRS, CDR2 YFSETQ. The CDR3: CASSLGGQGPNSNQPQHF. CDR3 nucleotides: TGCGCCAGCAGCTTGGGTGGACAGGGCCCAAATAGCAATCAGCCCCAGCATTTT.

As regards this clone: This CDR3 is missing its conserved last phenylalanine or tryptophan, likely due to a read error. The limits of the CDR3 on the DNA are not certain, so only TCRdb's listed CDR3 is given. V gene TRBV6-1 combines with J gene TRBJ1-1; the D call TRBD1 from the table was never checked on the DNA. Including both end residues, the CDR3 is 14 amino acids long. The germline CDR1 and CDR2 sequences are MNHNS and SASEGT. The CDR3: CASSESFDSDPPAV.

The chain has TRBV7-9 and TRBJ2-2; no clear D gene. Trimming stripped 8 bases from V and 7 bases from J, with 5 bases between. This CDR3 contains 10 residues. The germline gives CDR1 SEHNR, CDR2 FQNEAQ (reference sequence). CDR3 in amino acids: CASSGGELFF. CDR3 sequence (DNA): TGTGCCAGCTCGGGCGGGGAGCTGTTTTTT.

The chain carries TRBV19 and TRBJ1-5, with 7 positions matching TRBD1. CDR1 and CDR2 from the germline V gene are LNHDA and SQIVND (reference sequence). V lost 8 bases to trimming and J lost 1 base; unmatched junction nucleotides: 14. The CDR3 is 17 residues long. CDR3 region: CASSLGQRGMSNQPQHF. The CDR3 bases are TGTGCCAGTTCCCTGGGACAGCGAGGGATGAGCAATCAGCCCCAGCATTTT.

V and J are TRBV6-5 and TRBJ2-7; no clear D. The ends were cut back, 6 bases at V and 2 bases at J, with 17 bases in the middle. This CDR3 spans 15 amino acids. Germline assignment: CDR1 MNHEY and CDR2 SVGAGI. This CDR3 is CASSPLGTYTYEQYF. The CDR3 DNA follows: TGTGCCAGCAGCCCCCTAGGTACTTACACCTACGAGCAGTACTTC.

The gene calls are TRBV12-3 or TRBV12-4 and TRBJ2-7; unclear D gene. There are 13 residues in the CDR3. Deletions cut 8 bases from V and 2 bases from J, with 13 bases between. CDR3: CASGPRRTYEQYF. The CDR3 DNA sequence: TGTGCCAGCGGGCCGCGCCGTACCTACGAGCAGTACTTC.

This clone was recorded only once. The chain recombines TRBV5-4 with TRBJ2-5; the D gene is possibly TRBD1 (5 bases). The germline CDR1 and CDR2 sequences are SGHNT and YYREEE (reference sequence). V shed 1 base and J shed 2 bases, with 12 bases lying between them. This CDR3 is 15 amino acids long. This CDR3 is CASSLIGRVQETQYF. The DNA for the CDR3 is TGTGCCAGCAGCTTGATTGGCAGGGTTCAAGAGACCCAGTACTTC.

This chain links TRBV6-1 with TRBJ2-5; TRBD2 is a possible D gene (6 bases). Looked up from germline, CDR1 is MNHNS and CDR2 is SASEGT. Trimming left V 1 base short and J 0 bases short, with 12 bases between. CDR3 length equals 16 residues. The CDR3 nucleotides are TGTGCCAGCAGTGAAGGCCAGCGGGCTTACCAAGAGACCCAGTACTTC. Amino acid sequence: CASSEGQRAYQETQYF.

This clone was counted only a few times. CDR3 in amino acids: CASSLHSGTFYSTDTQYF. CDR3 nucleotides: TGTGCCAGCAGCCTACACTCAGGGACTTTTTATAGCACAGATACGCAGTATTTT. The chain uses TRBV14 and TRBJ2-3, with D perhaps TRBD2 (6 bases). V was clipped by 4 bases and J by 0 bases, with 20 bases between them. CDR1 is SGHDN, CDR2 FVKESK, per germline. The CDR3 has 18 residues. The whole variable domain, remainder taken from reference TRBV14 and TRBJ2-3, is EAGVTQFPSHSVIEKGQTVTLRCDPISGHDNLYWYRRVMGKEIKFLLHFVKESKQDESGMPNNRFLAERTGGTYSTLKVQPAELEDSGVYFCASSLHSGTFYSTDTQYFGPGTRLTVL.

This chain connects TRBV6-6 to TRBJ2-1; 8 nucleotides agree with TRBD1. The length of the CDR3 is 15 residues. V shed 5 bases, J shed 1 base, and the junction held 4 bases outside the gene matches. Germline V CDR1 and CDR2: MNHNY, SVGAGI (reference sequence). This CDR3 is CASSGGQGSYNEQFF. The CDR3 DNA reads as TGTGCCAGCAGTGGAGGACAGGGTTCCTACAATGAGCAGTTCTTC.

This chain connects TRBV7-9 to TRBJ1-6; TRBD1 agrees at 8 bases. CDR3 size: 16 residues. Trimming took 5 bases from V and 5 from J; bases not matched to a gene: 8. Germline CDR1 reads SEHNR; CDR2 reads FQNEAQ (reference sequence). The CDR3 sequence: CASSSTRDRNNSPLHF. The DNA for the CDR3 is TGTGCCAGCAGCAGCACCCGGGACAGGAATAATTCACCCCTCCACTTT.

The chain combines TRBV19 with TRBJ2-3; the D gene is possibly TRBD2 (6 bases). V was pared by 7 bases and J by 1 base, with 15 bases between. The CDR3 is 15 amino acids. Germline V gene data show CDR1 as LNHDA and CDR2 as SQIVND (reference sequence). The CDR3 DNA reads TGTGCCAGTAAGGGGCGGGACGGGGGCACAGATACGCAGTATTTT. Amino acid sequence: CASKGRDGGTDTQYF.

The V call is TRBV2, the J call TRBJ1-4, with D hard to call. There are 15 residues in the CDR3. V lost 7 bases and J lost 4, with 16 bases in between. Germline CDR1 reads SNHLY; CDR2 reads FYNNEI. The CDR3 spells CASKGPRAGNEKLFF. The CDR3 bases are TGTGCCAGCAAAGGACCGAGGGCGGGTAATGAAAAACTGTTTTTT.

The J gene is TRBJ2-5, the V gene TRBV14; D ambiguous. Trimming cost V 5 bases and J 5 bases, with 15 bases left between them. The CDR3 contains 14 residues. Germline V gives CDR1 SGHDN, CDR2 FVKESK. The CDR3 bases are TGTGCCAGCAGCTTTGGAAGCTACTATGAGACCCAGTACTTC. This encodes CASSFGSYYETQYF.

This clone appeared a single time. The gene calls are TRBV27 and TRBJ1-5; TRBD1 aligns across 9 bases. CDR1 and CDR2 from the germline V gene are MNHEY and SMNVEV (reference sequence). Trimming removed 9 bases from V and 0 bases from J; junction bases left unmatched: 18. The CDR3 consists of 19 residues. This CDR3 reads CARPTPEQGAPYSNQPQHF. CDR3 DNA: TGTGCCAGGCCAACCCCGGAACAGGGGGCCCCTTATAGCAATCAGCCCCAGCATTTT.

This clone was found once. The rearrangement joins TRBV9 to TRBJ2-1; D is perhaps TRBD1 (5 bases). V was pared by 0 bases and J by 5 bases, with 15 bases between. Germline V CDR1 and CDR2: SGDLS, YYNGEE. The CDR3 runs to 16 residues. The CDR3 loop is CASSVVAGLGDNEQFF. The CDR3 DNA follows: TGTGCCAGCAGCGTAGTGGCTGGGTTAGGGGACAATGAGCAGTTCTTC.

This clone was picked up one time. The chain is built from TRBV28 and TRBJ1-2; TRBD1 matches at 7 bases. The germline gives CDR1 MDHEN, CDR2 SYDVKM. The CDR3 totals 15 residues. V was clipped by 3 bases and J by 1 base; unmatched bases: 5. CDR3 amino acids: CASSLRTGFNYGYTF. CDR3 sequence (DNA): TGTGCCAGCAGTTTGAGGACAGGATTTAACTATGGCTACACCTTC.

The chain has TRBV13 and TRBJ2-2, with 9 bases fitting TRBD2. The CDR3 loop spans 16 amino acids. The ends lost 1 base at V and 5 bases at J; junction bases unmatched: 5. Germline V gene lookup returns CDR1 PRHDT and CDR2 FYEKMQ (reference sequence). As DNA, the CDR3 is TGTGCCAGCAGCTTAGTCCCTAGCGGGGCGACCGGGGAGCTGTTTTTT. As protein: CASSLVPSGATGELFF.

The rearrangement joins TRBV4-3 to TRBJ2-3; TRBD2 matches at 8 bases. CDR3 length equals 15 residues. V gave up 0 bases and J gave up 3 bases; unmatched junction bases: 2. Germline assignment: CDR1 LGHNA and CDR2 YSLEER. As DNA, the CDR3 is TGCGCCAGCAGCCAAGACCGACTAGCGACAGATACGCAGTATTTT. Protein sequence: CASSQDRLATDTQYF.

This sequence joins TRBV7-9 and TRBJ2-3, with D possibly matching TRBD1 (6 bases). The V end lost 5 bases, the J end lost 1 base, and 16 bases lay between the germline ends. CDR3 size: 16 residues. Germline V lookup: CDR1 SEHNR, CDR2 FQNEAQ (reference sequence). This CDR3 is CASSPGQSYGTDTQYF. The DNA of the CDR3 is TGTGCCAGCAGCCCAGGACAGTCGTATGGCACAGATACGCAGTATTTT.

The chain recombines TRBV9 with TRBJ1-3; D perhaps matches TRBD1 (6 bases). Germline CDR1 reads SGDLS; CDR2 reads YYNGEE. V gave up 3 bases and J gave up 6 bases, with 16 bases separating them. This CDR3 is built from 15 residues. The CDR3 DNA sequence: TGTGCCAGCAGCGGCCTTACCGGGACACTAAACACCATATATTTT. This translates into CASSGLTGTLNTIYF.

V and J are TRBV3-1 (or the pseudogene TRBV3-2) and TRBJ2-1, with D possibly TRBD2 on 5 matching bases. The germline V gene encodes CDR1 LGHDT and CDR2 YNNKEL (reference sequence). V shed 2 bases and J shed 5 bases, with 16 bases lying between them. The CDR3 is 16 amino acids. CDR3: CASSQLTQRWDNEQFF. The CDR3 bases are TGTGCCAGCAGCCAATTGACGCAGCGGTGGGACAATGAGCAGTTCTTC.

The rearrangement uses TRBV7-8 and TRBJ2-1; a possible D gene is TRBD2 (6 bases). This CDR3 region has 15 residues. Germline-derived CDR1 and CDR2 are SGHVS and FQNEAQ. The ends were cut back, 6 bases at V and 8 bases at J, with 20 bases in the middle. CDR3 DNA sequence: TGTGCCAGCAGTCACCTGGGCGGGGCAGTGGATGAGCAGTTCTTC. It yields the protein CASSHLGGAVDEQFF.

This clone was seen a handful of times. CDR3 region: CASSQVGGITYNEQFF. The DNA of the CDR3 is TGTGCCAGCAGCCAAGTAGGAGGGATCACCTACAATGAGCAGTTCTTC. The J gene is TRBJ2-1, the V gene TRBV4-2; maybe TRBD2 (6 bases). CDR1 is LGHNA, CDR2 YNFKEQ, per germline. The V end was cut by 1 base, the J end by 2 bases, with 12 bases between. The CDR3 contains 16 residues.

The CDR3 DNA follows: TGTGCCAGCAGAAAAGCCGCGGCCGGCTATTCACCCCTCCACTTT. It codes for CASRKAAAGYSPLHF. The V and J genes are TRBV5-6 and TRBJ1-6, with D unresolved. CDR1 is SGHDT and CDR2 is YYEEEE in the germline V gene. CDR3 length equals 15 residues. V gave up 5 bases and J gave up 8 bases, with 17 bases separating them.

The V and J genes are TRBV14 and TRBJ1-2, with unresolved D. The CDR3 totals 13 residues. Trimming removed 0 bases from V and 5 bases from J, with 7 bases in between. Looked up from germline, CDR1 is SGHDN and CDR2 is FVKESK. The CDR3 region has the DNA TGTGCCAGCAGCCAAGAGAGAACGTATGGCTACACCTTC. This sequence encodes CASSQERTYGYTF.

The chain combines TRBV12-3 or TRBV12-4 with TRBJ1-3; D call uncertain. V was pared by 4 bases and J by 0 bases, with 4 bases between. The CDR3 totals 13 residues. The CDR3 spells CASSWSSGNTIYF. The CDR3, as DNA: TGTGCCAGCAGTTGGAGCTCTGGAAACACCATATATTTT.

Remarks on this clone: The same CDR3 arises from other DNA sequences in this sample as well. This chain connects TRBV30 to TRBJ1-1, with unresolved D. Germline V gene sequence: CDR1 GTSNPN, CDR2 SVGIG (reference sequence). Trimming cost V 1 base and J 0 bases, with 6 bases left between them. The CDR3 is 13 residues long. The CDR3 DNA follows: TGTGCCTGGAGTGCTTCAGTGAACACTGAAGCTTTCTTT. Protein product: CAWSASVNTEAFF.

J is TRBJ1-6 and V is TRBV4-1; TRBD1 matches 10 bases. V was pared by 1 base and J by 6 bases, with 6 bases of the junction left unmatched. The CDR3 is made up of 17 amino acids. Germline CDR1 is MGHRA and CDR2 is YSYEKL. The CDR3 region is CASSQGTGGIANSPLHF. As DNA, the CDR3 is TGCGCCAGCAGCCAAGGGACAGGGGGAATTGCTAATTCACCCCTCCACTTT.

CDR3 amino acids: CASSQRVSTDTQYF. The CDR3 DNA follows: TGTGCCAGCTCGCAGCGGGTCAGCACAGATACGCAGTATTTT. The rearrangement uses TRBV18 and TRBJ2-3; perhaps TRBD2 as D (6 bases). There are 14 residues in the CDR3. Germline-derived CDR1 and CDR2 are KGHSH and LQKENI. With 6 bases removed from V and 0 bases from J, the gap between germline ends came to 10 bases.

CDR3 residues: CASSLYPSSYNEQFF. CDR3 DNA: TGTGCCAGCAGCCTGTACCCTAGCTCCTACAATGAGCAGTTCTTC. V is TRBV5-4 and J is TRBJ2-1; D is unclear. The germline V gene encodes CDR1 SGHNT and CDR2 YYREEE (reference sequence). There are 15 residues in the CDR3. The V end was cut by 4 bases, the J end by 0 bases, with 11 bases between.

J is TRBJ2-2 and V is TRBV10-3; a weak D match, TRBD2 (6 bases). Trimming took off 4 bases at V and 2 bases at J, with 14 bases between the two ends. The germline gives CDR1 ENHRY, CDR2 SYGVKD. The CDR3 has 16 residues. The CDR3 loop reads CAISGVTRLNTGELFF. CDR3 sequence (DNA): TGTGCCATCAGTGGGGTGACTAGGCTAAACACCGGGGAGCTGTTTTTT.